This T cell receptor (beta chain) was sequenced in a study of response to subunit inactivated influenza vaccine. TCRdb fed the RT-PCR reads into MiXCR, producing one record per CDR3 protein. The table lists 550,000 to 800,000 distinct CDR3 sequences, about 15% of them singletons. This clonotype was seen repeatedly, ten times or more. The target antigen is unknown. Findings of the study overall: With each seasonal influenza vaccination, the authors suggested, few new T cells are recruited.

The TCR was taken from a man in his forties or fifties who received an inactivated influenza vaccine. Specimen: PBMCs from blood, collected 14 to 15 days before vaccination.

In DNA form, the CDR3 reads TGTGCCAGCAGTTACAGGCGGGGACACTACGAGCAGTACTTC. It translates to CASSYRRGHYEQYF. V usage is TRBV6-5 and J usage is TRBJ2-7; D may match TRBD1 or TRBD2 (6 bases each). The CDR3 is made up of 14 amino acids. With 2 bases removed from V and 3 bases from J, the gap between germline ends came to 11 bases. Germline V gives CDR1 MNHEY, CDR2 SVGAGI.